This T cell receptor (beta chain) derives from a study of blood T cell repertoires in COVID-19. The CDR3 length is 13 residues. Germline values: CDR1 LGHNT, CDR2 FRNRAP. V dropped 2 bases and J dropped 8 bases, with 12 bases sitting between them. Sequencing was performed with immunoSEQ multiplex PCR; in TCRdb, only in-frame clones are kept and a portion is missing. The data hold under 200,000 clones, with around 83% observed a single time. This clone has only a few counts. The specimen was PBMCs or T cells enriched from blood (not recorded which). This receptor was obtained from a woman between 45 and 65 years old in a cohort exposed to, infected with or recovered from COVID-19 (not recorded which). This sequence joins TRBV12-5 and TRBJ1-1, with D maybe TRBD1 (5 bases). The CDR3 DNA is TGTGCTAGTGGTTTGTTCGGACAAAGAGAAGCTTTCTTT. As protein: CASGLFGQREAFF.